The 3 T cell receptor beta chains given below trace back to one sample, sequenced in a study of T cells in Graves' hyperthyroidism and ophthalmopathy. Amplified TCR beta CDR3 regions came from RNA transcripts. Using the HTBI primer set, a first-round RT-PCR was run on the TCR CDR3. TCRdb re-called the multiplex PCR reads with MiXCR, one entry per CDR3 protein. The sample includes hundreds of thousands of distinct CDR3 sequences, 14% to 15% of them seen just once. Sequenced material: blood. These receptor sequences come from a man aged 18 to 30 with Graves' ophthalmopathy.

This clonotype was seen a single time. A single base separates this from a much larger clone, so it may be a read error. The chain uses TRBV3-1 and TRBJ1-1, with D maybe TRBD1 (5 bases). This CDR3 contains 13 residues. Germline V gene data show CDR1 as LGHDT and CDR2 as YNNKEL (reference sequence). CDR3 sequence (DNA): TGTGCCAGCAGCGGAAGGGGTTTCACTGGAGCTTTCTTT. Residues: CASSGRGFTGAFF.

This clonotype was seen at least ten times. This rearrangement joins TRBV7-2 to TRBJ1-1; D unclear. CDR1 and CDR2 (germline): SGHTA, FQGNSA. This CDR3 region has 14 residues. V was shortened by 5 bases and J by 7 bases, with 17 bases between the two germline ends. CDR3 residues: CASSAGRESVEAFF. CDR3 sequence (DNA): TGTGCCAGCAGCGCCGGACGGGAATCAGTTGAAGCTTTCTTT.

This clonotype has more than one count but fewer than ten. The genes are TRBV7-3 and TRBJ2-2; TRBD1 matches 8 bases. The CDR3 spans 15 residues. Germline V gives CDR1 SGHTA, CDR2 FQGTGA. V gave up 6 bases and J gave up 5 bases; unmatched junction bases: 8. The DNA of the CDR3 is TGTGCCAGCAGTTACGGACAGGGCTGGACCGGGGAGCTGTTTTTT. Residues: CASSYGQGWTGELFF.